This paragraph covers one T cell receptor (beta chain) sequence. Its antigen remains unidentified. The sample comes from a study of shared clonotypes between healthy human individuals. Study conclusions and caveats: Among donors, the sharing of clonotypes was expected to be influenced by sequencing depth.

Germline assignment: CDR1 MNHNS and CDR2 SASEGT. The ends lost 2 bases at V and 0 bases at J; junction bases unmatched: 2. The CDR3 has 15 residues. For genomic DNA, unsorted samples relied on 85 million to 100 million PBMCs. Each unsorted PBMC replicate got 300 ng genomic DNA, around 30,000 genomes. DNA from unsorted PBMC was sequenced on ten immunoSEQ deep assay plates. The assay was immunoSEQ multiplex PCR, and TCRdb's table has in-frame clones only and misses some. Found here are around 500,000 clones, approximately 81% of them singletons; the top ten hold roughly 13%. V gene TRBV6-1 combines with J gene TRBJ2-7, with TRBD2 matching 9 bases. Sequencing input: PBMCs. The clonotype comes from a middle-aged woman in good health. Some clones in this sample may be carry-over from other donors' samples. Written as DNA, the CDR3 is TGTGCCAGCAGTGAACTAGCGGGACCCTCCTACGAGCAGTACTTC. It yields the protein CASSELAGPSYEQYF.